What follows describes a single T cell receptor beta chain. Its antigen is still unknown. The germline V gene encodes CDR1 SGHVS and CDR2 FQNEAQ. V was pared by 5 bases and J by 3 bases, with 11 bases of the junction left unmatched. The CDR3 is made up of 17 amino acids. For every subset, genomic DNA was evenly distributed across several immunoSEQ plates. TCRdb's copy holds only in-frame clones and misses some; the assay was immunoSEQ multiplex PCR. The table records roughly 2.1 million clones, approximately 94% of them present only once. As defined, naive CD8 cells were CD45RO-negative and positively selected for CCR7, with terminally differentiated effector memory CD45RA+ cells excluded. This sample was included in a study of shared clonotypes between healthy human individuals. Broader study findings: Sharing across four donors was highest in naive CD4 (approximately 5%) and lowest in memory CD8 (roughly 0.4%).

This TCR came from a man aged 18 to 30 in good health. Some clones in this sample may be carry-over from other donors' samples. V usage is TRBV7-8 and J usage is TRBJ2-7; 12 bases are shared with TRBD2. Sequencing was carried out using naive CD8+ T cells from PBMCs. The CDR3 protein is CASSADQRLAGVYEQYF. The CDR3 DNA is TGTGCCAGCAGCGCCGACCAGAGACTAGCGGGAGTCTACGAGCAGTACTTC.